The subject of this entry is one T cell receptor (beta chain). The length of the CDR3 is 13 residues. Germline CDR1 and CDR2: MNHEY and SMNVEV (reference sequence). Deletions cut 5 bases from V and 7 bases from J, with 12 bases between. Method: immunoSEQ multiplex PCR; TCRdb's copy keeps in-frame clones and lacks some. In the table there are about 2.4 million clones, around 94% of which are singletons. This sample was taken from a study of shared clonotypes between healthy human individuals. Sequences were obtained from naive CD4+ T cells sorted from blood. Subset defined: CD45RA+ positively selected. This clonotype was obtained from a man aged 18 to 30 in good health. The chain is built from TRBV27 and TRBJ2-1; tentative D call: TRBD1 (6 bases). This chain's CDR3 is CASSPLTGNEQFF. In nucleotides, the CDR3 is TGTGCCAGCAGTCCCTTGACAGGAAATGAGCAGTTCTTC.